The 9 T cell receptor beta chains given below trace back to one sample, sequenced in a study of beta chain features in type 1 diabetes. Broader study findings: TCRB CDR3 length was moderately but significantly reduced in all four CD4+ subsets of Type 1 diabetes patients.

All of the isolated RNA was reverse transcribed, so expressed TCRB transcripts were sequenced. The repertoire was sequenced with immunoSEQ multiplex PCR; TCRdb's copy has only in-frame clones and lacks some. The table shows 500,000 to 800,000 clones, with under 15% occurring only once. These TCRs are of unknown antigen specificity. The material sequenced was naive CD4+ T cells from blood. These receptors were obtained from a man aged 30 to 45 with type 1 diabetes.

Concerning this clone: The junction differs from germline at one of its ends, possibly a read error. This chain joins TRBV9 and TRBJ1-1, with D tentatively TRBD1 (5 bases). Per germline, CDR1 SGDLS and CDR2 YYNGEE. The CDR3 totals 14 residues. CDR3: CASSGVKGNAEAFF. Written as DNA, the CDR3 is TGTGCCAGCAGCGGAGTTAAGGGGAACGCTGAAGCTTTCTTT.

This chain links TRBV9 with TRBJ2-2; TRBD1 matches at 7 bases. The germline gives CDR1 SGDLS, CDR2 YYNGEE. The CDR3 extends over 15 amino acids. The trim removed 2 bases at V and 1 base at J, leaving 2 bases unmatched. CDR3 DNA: TGTGCCAGCAGCGTCGGGACAGAGAACACCGGGGAGCTGTTTTTT. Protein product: CASSVGTENTGELFF. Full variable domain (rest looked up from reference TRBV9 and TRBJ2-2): DSGVTQTPKHLITATGQRVTLRCSPRSGDLSVYWYQQSLDQGLQFLIQYYNGEERAKGNILERFSAQQFPDLHSELNLSSLELGDSALYFCASSVGTENTGELFFGEGSRLTVL.

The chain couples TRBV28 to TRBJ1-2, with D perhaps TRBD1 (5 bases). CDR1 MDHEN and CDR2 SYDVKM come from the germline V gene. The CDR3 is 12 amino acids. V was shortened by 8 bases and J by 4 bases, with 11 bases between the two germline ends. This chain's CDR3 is CASGRQSYGYTF. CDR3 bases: TGTGCCAGCGGTCGACAGTCCTATGGCTACACCTTC.

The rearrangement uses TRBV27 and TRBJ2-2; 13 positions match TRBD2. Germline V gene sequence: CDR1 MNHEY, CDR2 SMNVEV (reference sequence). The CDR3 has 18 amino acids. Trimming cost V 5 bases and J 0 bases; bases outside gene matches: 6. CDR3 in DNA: TGTGCCAGCAGTCGGCGACTAGCGGGGGGCTCGAACACCGGGGAGCTGTTTTTT. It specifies CASSRRLAGGSNTGELFF.

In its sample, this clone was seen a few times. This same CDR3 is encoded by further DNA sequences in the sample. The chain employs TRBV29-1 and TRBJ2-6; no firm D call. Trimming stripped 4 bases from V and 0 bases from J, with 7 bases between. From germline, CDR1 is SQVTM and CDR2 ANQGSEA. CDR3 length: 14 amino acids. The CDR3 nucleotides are TGCAGCGTTGGTCGAGACTCTGGGGCCAACGTCCTGACTTTC. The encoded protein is CSVGRDSGANVLTF.

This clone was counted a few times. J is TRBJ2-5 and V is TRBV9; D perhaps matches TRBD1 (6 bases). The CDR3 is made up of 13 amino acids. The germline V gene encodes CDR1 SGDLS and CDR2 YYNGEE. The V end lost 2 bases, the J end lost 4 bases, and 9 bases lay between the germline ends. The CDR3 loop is CASSVGTSETQYF. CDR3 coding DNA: TGTGCCAGCAGCGTGGGGACATCAGAGACCCAGTACTTC. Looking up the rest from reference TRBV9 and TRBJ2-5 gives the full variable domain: DSGVTQTPKHLITATGQRVTLRCSPRSGDLSVYWYQQSLDQGLQFLIQYYNGEERAKGNILERFSAQQFPDLHSELNLSSLELGDSALYFCASSVGTSETQYFGPGTRLLVL.

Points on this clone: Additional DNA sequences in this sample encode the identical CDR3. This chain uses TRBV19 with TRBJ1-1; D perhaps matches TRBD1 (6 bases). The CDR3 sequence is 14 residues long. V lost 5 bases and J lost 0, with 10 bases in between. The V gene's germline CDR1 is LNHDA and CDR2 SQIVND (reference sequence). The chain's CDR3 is CASSPRTVNTEAFF. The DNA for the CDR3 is TGTGCCAGTAGTCCTCGGACAGTGAACACTGAAGCTTTCTTT.

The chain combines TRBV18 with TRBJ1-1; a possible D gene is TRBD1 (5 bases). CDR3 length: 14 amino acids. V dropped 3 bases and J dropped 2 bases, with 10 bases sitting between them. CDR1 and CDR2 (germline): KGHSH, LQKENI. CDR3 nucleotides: TGTGCCAGCTCACCGGGACCATCAAACACTGAAGCTTTCTTT. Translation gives CASSPGPSNTEAFF.

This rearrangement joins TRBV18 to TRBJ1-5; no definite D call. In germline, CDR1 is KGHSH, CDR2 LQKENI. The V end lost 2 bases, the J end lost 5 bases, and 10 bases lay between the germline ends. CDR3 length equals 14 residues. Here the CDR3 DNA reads TGTGCCAGCTCACCAGAGTCCGCCGATCAGCCCCAGCATTTT. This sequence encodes CASSPESADQPQHF.